This T cell receptor (beta chain) derives from a study of blood T cell repertoires in COVID-19. The sample holds one count of this clone. In the original processing: Quantification of nucleated cells was approximated via reference gene primer amplification. Data came from immunoSEQ multiplex PCR; TCRdb stores just in-frame clones and leaves some out. V and J calls and clone size are as listed in that table; D and trimming were resolved from the DNA. Seen here are a few hundred thousand clones, about 88% observed once, and the top ten hold 1.5% to 2%. This CDR3 comprises 14 residues. V lost 6 bases and J 6 bases, leaving 12 bases between the germline ends. Germline CDR1 is KGHSH and CDR2 is LQKENI.

The sequence was collected from a woman between 45 and 65 years old who had recovered from COVID-19. What was sequenced was PBMCs or T cells enriched from blood (not recorded which). This sequence joins TRBV18 and TRBJ1-6; tentatively, D is TRBD1 (5 bases). The CDR3 reads CASSAWGGNSPLHF. For the CDR3, the DNA is TGTGCCAGCTCGGCTTGGGGGGGTAATTCACCCCTCCACTTT.